This T cell receptor beta chain was sequenced during a study of blood T cell repertoires in COVID-19. Study details: Both acute and convalescent COVID-19 samples were obtained from the United States, Italy and Spain.

Participants had their cohort set by participant-reported clinical history. Symptom resolution, clearance, or two negative PCRs marked donors in Cohort 3 as recovered. From germline, CDR1 is KGHDR and CDR2 SFDVKD. This CDR3 has 15 amino acids. The junction had 6 bases not matched to a gene; V was cut back by 6 bases and J by 5 bases. Authors' data handling: Nucleated cell number was recorded as an estimate derived from reference gene primer amplification. The assay was immunoSEQ multiplex PCR, and TCRdb's table has in-frame clones only and misses some. The V and J calls and clone size come from that table; D and trimming were worked out from the DNA. This table holds a few hundred thousand clones, roughly four fifths found once.

Material: PBMCs or T cells enriched from blood (not recorded which). The V gene is TRBV24-1, the J gene TRBJ2-2; 9 nucleotides agree with TRBD1. The source is a woman in her forties or fifties who had recovered from COVID-19. The CDR3: CATSSTGGYTGELFF. The CDR3 region has the DNA TGTGCCACCAGTTCTACAGGGGGCTATACCGGGGAGCTGTTTTTT.